This passage covers 7 T cell receptor beta chains from one sample sequenced in a study of beta chain features in type 1 diabetes. The study reverse transcribed the entire isolated RNA, so it sequenced expressed TCRB transcripts. TCRdb keeps only in-frame clones here, not all; method: immunoSEQ multiplex PCR. The sample has 300,000 to 450,000 clones, around 12% seen once. The sample consisted of naive CD4+ T cells from blood. These receptors came from a young man in good health.

This clone was detected only a few times. The chain carries TRBV7-9 and TRBJ1-2, with D perhaps TRBD1 (6 bases). The V end lost 0 bases, the J end lost 11 bases, and 13 bases lay between the germline ends. CDR3 size: 13 residues. CDR1 is SEHNR and CDR2 is FQNEAQ in the germline V gene (reference sequence). The CDR3 loop is CASSLAGDKGYTF. CDR3 DNA: TGTGCCAGCAGCTTAGCGGGGGACAAGGGATACACCTTC. The variable domain in full, completed from reference TRBV7-9 and TRBJ1-2, reads DTGVSQNPRHKITKRGQNVTFRCDPISEHNRLYWYRQTLGQGPEFLTYFQNEAQLEKSRLLSDRFSAERPKGSFSTLEIQRTEQGDSAMYLCASSLAGDKGYTFGSGTRLTVV.

The J gene is TRBJ2-1, the V gene TRBV9, with 14 bases lining up with TRBD2. CDR1 SGDLS and CDR2 YYNGEE come from the germline V gene. The CDR3 runs 17 residues. Trimming at V came to 4 bases and at J to 2 bases, leaving 5 bases not matched to a gene. DNA for the CDR3: TGTGCCAGCAGCTTGGGACTAGCGGGGGCCCCCTACAATGAGCAGTTCTTC. Translating gives CASSLGLAGAPYNEQFF. The full variable domain, rest sourced from reference TRBV9 and TRBJ2-1, is DSGVTQTPKHLITATGQRVTLRCSPRSGDLSVYWYQQSLDQGLQFLIQYYNGEERAKGNILERFSAQQFPDLHSELNLSSLELGDSALYFCASSLGLAGAPYNEQFFGPGTRLTVL.

The CDR3 reads CASSPRDRDLWGYTF. The CDR3 nucleotides are TGTGCCAGCTCACCCCGGGACAGGGATTTGTGGGGCTACACCTTC. The chain couples TRBV18 to TRBJ1-2; 9 bases agree with TRBD1. The germline CDR1 and CDR2 sequences are KGHSH and LQKENI. V gave up 3 bases and J gave up 8 bases; unmatched junction bases: 10. This CDR3 region has 15 residues.

V gene TRBV7-9 combines with J gene TRBJ1-5; 7 nucleotides agree with TRBD1. Germline V CDR1 and CDR2: SEHNR, FQNEAQ (reference sequence). The CDR3 spans 18 residues. The J segment lost 0 bases and the V segment lost 7 bases, leaving 15 bases of the junction unmatched. Here the CDR3 reads CASTHTGTAMYSNQPQHF. CDR3 nucleotides: TGTGCCAGCACACATACCGGGACAGCTATGTATAGCAATCAGCCCCAGCATTTT. The whole variable domain, remainder taken from reference TRBV7-9 and TRBJ1-5, is DTGVSQNPRHKITKRGQNVTFRCDPISEHNRLYWYRQTLGQGPEFLTYFQNEAQLEKSRLLSDRFSAERPKGSFSTLEIQRTEQGDSAMYLCASTHTGTAMYSNQPQHFGDGTRLSIL.

This chain connects TRBV6-5 to TRBJ2-1, with 8 bases matching TRBD1. V shed 2 bases and J 3 bases; nucleotides not matched to a gene: 6. Germline assignment: CDR1 MNHEY and CDR2 SVGAGI. This CDR3 has 16 residues. The DNA for the CDR3 is TGTGCCAGCAGTTACCGGGGGACAGGAAACTACAATGAGCAGTTCTTC. This sequence encodes CASSYRGTGNYNEQFF.

This clone came up a few times. The chain has TRBV7-7 and TRBJ2-3; 13 positions match TRBD2. Germline V gene sequence: CDR1 SSHAT, CDR2 FNYEAQ (reference sequence). The V segment lost 5 bases and the J segment 2 bases; nucleotides outside the gene matches: 4. This CDR3 has 16 residues. The CDR3 DNA follows: TGTGCCAGCAGCGTCGGGACTAGCGGGACCACAGATACGCAGTATTTT. This translates into CASSVGTSGTTDTQYF.

The rearrangement uses TRBV28 and TRBJ2-2; D is perhaps TRBD2 (6 bases). The CDR3 has 16 amino acids. CDR1 and CDR2 from the germline V gene are MDHEN and SYDVKM. V shed 6 bases and J shed 2 bases, with 16 bases lying between them. CDR3 DNA: TGTGCCAGCAGCTCGTTGGGGGGAGCAAACACCGGGGAGCTGTTTTTT. This sequence encodes CASSSLGGANTGELFF.